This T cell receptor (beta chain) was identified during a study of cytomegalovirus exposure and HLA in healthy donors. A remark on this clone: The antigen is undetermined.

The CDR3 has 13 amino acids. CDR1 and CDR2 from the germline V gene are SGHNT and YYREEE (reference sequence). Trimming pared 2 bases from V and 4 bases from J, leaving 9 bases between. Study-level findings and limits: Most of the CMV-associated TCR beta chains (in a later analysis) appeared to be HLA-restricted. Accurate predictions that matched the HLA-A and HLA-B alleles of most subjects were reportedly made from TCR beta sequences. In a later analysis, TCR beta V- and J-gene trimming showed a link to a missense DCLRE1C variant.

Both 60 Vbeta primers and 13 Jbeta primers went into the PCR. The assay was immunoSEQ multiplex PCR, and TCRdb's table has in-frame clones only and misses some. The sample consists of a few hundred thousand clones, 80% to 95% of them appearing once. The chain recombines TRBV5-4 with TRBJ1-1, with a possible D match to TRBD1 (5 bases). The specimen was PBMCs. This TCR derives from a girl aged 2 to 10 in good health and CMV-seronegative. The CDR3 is CASSFPGLTEAFF. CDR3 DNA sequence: TGTGCCAGCAGCTTCCCGGGACTCACTGAAGCTTTCTTT.